This record covers a single T cell receptor beta chain. Its matching antigen is unknown. The naive CD8 fraction comprised CD45RO-negative cells positively selected for CCR7 and excluded terminally differentiated effector memory CD45RA+ cells. Assay execution proceeded at the deep level. Using immunoSEQ multiplex PCR, the repertoire was profiled, and TCRdb retains in-frame clones only, with some absent. The sample records about 550,000 clones, roughly 95% being singletons. This sample is part of a study of shared clonotypes between healthy human individuals. The study's findings and limits: Among non-shared clonotypes, generation probabilities were lower than among those shared by all four donors.

V lost 5 bases to trimming and J lost 0 bases, with 13 bases between them. The CDR3 runs 15 residues. Looked up from germline, CDR1 is MDHEN and CDR2 is SYDVKM. Sequenced sample: naive CD8+ T cells sorted from blood. The chain joins TRBV28 to TRBJ1-1; D unresolved. The receptor's source is a woman aged 25 to 39 in good health. CDR3 loop: CASSRSQTLNTEAFF. In DNA form, the CDR3 reads TGTGCCAGCAGTCGCAGTCAGACTCTGAACACTGAAGCTTTCTTT. Drawing the rest from reference TRBV28 and TRBJ1-1, the complete variable domain is DVKVTQSSRYLVKRTGEKVFLECVQDMDHENMFWYRQDPGLGLRLIYFSYDVKMKEKGDIPEGYSVSREKKERFSLILESASTNQTSMYLCASSRSQTLNTEAFFGQGTRLTVV.